This passage covers 30 T cell receptor beta chains from one sample sequenced in a study of human thymus T cells (TCRdb year 2020). Library generation was performed with the immunoSEQ multiplex PCR assay. Imported from immuneACCESS, the table was reduced by TCRdb to in-frame sequences with V and J called. These copies leave out some clones; in studies compared against another copy, an unresolved V gene accounts for under half, and the cause of the remainder is not known. The sample profile shows tens of thousands of clones; roughly 96% of them were found once. Together, the top ten hold roughly 0.03% of the sample. Thymus tissue was obtained as surgical resects removed during corrective cardiac surgery. Sequencing was carried out using thymus tissue. These receptor sequences come from a boy under two years old with a congenital heart defect but otherwise immunologically healthy.

This clone has a single count. The chain combines TRBV2 with TRBJ2-7, with 9 bases identical to TRBD2. Germline assignment: CDR1 SNHLY and CDR2 FYNNEI. The CDR3 consists of 15 residues. J gave up 5 bases and V 4 bases, and 9 bases lay outside the gene matches. The chain's CDR3 is CASSVGREGKDEQYF. CDR3 sequence (DNA): TGTGCCAGCAGTGTAGGGCGGGAGGGCAAAGACGAGCAGTACTTC.

The chain couples TRBV4-1 to TRBJ1-1, with TRBD1 matching over 7 bases. After removal of 1 base from V and 0 bases from J, the junction contained 8 bases not matched to a gene. Germline-derived CDR1 and CDR2 are MGHRA and YSYEKL. The CDR3 sequence is 17 residues long. The CDR3 loop is CASSQVRLGQMNTEAFF. CDR3 nucleotide sequence: TGCGCCAGCAGCCAAGTCCGTTTGGGACAGATGAACACTGAAGCTTTCTTT.

The count of this clone is one. This rearrangement joins TRBV10-3 to TRBJ2-7, with 10 bases identical to TRBD2. With 7 bases clipped from V and 2 bases from J, the junction kept 17 bases outside the gene matches. Germline CDR1 and CDR2: ENHRY and SYGVKD. The CDR3 is 18 residues long. CDR3 sequence reads: CAITPRPLAGINTYEQYF. The CDR3 coding sequence is TGTGCCATCACTCCACGGCCACTAGCGGGGATTAACACCTACGAGCAGTACTTC.

The V gene is TRBV19, the J gene TRBJ2-1; 11 nucleotides line up with TRBD2. V shed 3 bases and J 4 bases; nucleotides not matched to a gene: 8. CDR1 and CDR2 from the germline V gene are LNHDA and SQIVND (reference sequence). The CDR3 runs 17 residues. The CDR3 sequence: CASSMILAGGLYNEQFF. The DNA of the CDR3 is TGTGCCAGTAGTATGATCCTAGCGGGGGGTCTATACAATGAGCAGTTCTTC.

The rearrangement uses TRBV5-1 and TRBJ2-1; possibly TRBD1 for D (6 bases). The V and J ends lost 5 bases and 0 bases respectively, with 12 bases between them. CDR1 is SGHRS and CDR2 is YFSETQ in the germline V gene. The CDR3 contains 15 residues. The CDR3 DNA follows: TGCGCCAGCAGAACCGACAGGCGCTCCTACAATGAGCAGTTCTTC. It encodes CASRTDRRSYNEQFF.

The chain employs TRBV4-3 and TRBJ1-5; possibly TRBD1 for D (6 bases). This CDR3 is 15 amino acids long. V lost 0 bases, J lost 6 bases, and 12 bases lay in between. Germline assignment: CDR1 LGHNA and CDR2 YSLEER. The CDR3 protein is CASSQDRRGFQPQHF. The CDR3 region has the DNA TGCGCCAGCAGCCAAGATCGTAGGGGGTTTCAGCCCCAGCATTTT.

The chain joins TRBV19 to TRBJ1-3, with D unclear. CDR1 and CDR2 from the germline V gene are LNHDA and SQIVND (reference sequence). The CDR3 contains 15 residues. Trimming took 8 bases from V and 13 from J, leaving 27 bases between them. CDR3 amino acids: CASRNPAKIRNWIYF. The DNA of the CDR3 is TGTGCCAGTCGAAACCCGGCCAAAATCCGAAATTGGATATATTTT.

This clone came up once. V and J are TRBV12-5 and TRBJ1-2; D is uncertain. The germline V gene encodes CDR1 LGHNT and CDR2 FRNRAP. V lost 0 bases and J lost 6, with 8 bases in between. The CDR3 is made up of 13 amino acids. CDR3 region: CASGLVGGDGYTF. The CDR3 nucleotides are TGTGCTAGTGGTTTGGTCGGTGGTGATGGCTACACCTTC.

The V gene is TRBV10-2, the J gene TRBJ2-4; D gene uncertain. Germline V gene data show CDR1 as WSHSY and CDR2 as SAAADI. V dropped 6 bases and J dropped 3 bases, with 24 bases sitting between them. This CDR3 region has 18 residues. CDR3 DNA sequence: TGCGCCAGCAGGGAACAGACAACCTTTACCTTTAACAAAAACATTCAGTACTTC. The encoded protein is CASREQTTFTFNKNIQYF.

The V and J genes are TRBV18 and TRBJ2-1, with 7 bases identical to TRBD2. Germline CDR1 and CDR2: KGHSH and LQKENI. The junction had 11 bases not matched to a gene; V was cut back by 2 bases and J by 10 bases. CDR3 length equals 15 residues. The CDR3 bases are TGTGCCAGCTCACCAATGGAGGCGGGAGAGGAGGAGCAGTTCTTC. Translated, it gives CASSPMEAGEEEQFF.

V and J are TRBV29-1 and TRBJ2-1, with 7 bases lining up with TRBD1. The germline V gene has CDR1 SQVTM and CDR2 ANQGSEA. Unmatched junction bases numbered 2, after V lost 4 bases and J lost 2 bases. The CDR3 is made up of 13 amino acids. CDR3 region: CSVGQGPYNEQFF. As DNA, the CDR3 is TGCAGCGTTGGACAGGGCCCCTACAATGAGCAGTTCTTC.

A few counts support this clone. The CDR3 protein is CASSETPTLEQYF. In DNA form, the CDR3 reads TGCGCCAGCAGTGAGACCCCGACCCTGGAGCAGTACTTC. This rearrangement joins TRBV10-1 to TRBJ2-7, with D unclear. This CDR3 has 13 amino acids. From germline, CDR1 is WNHNN and CDR2 SYGVQD (reference sequence). V was trimmed by 2 bases and J by 7 bases, leaving 12 bases between them.

The rearrangement uses TRBV11-3 and TRBJ2-7; D call uncertain. The CDR3 sequence is 12 residues long. The ends were cut back, 5 bases at V and 1 base at J, with 6 bases in the middle. Looked up from germline, CDR1 is SGHNT and CDR2 is YENEEA. The CDR3 protein is CASSLSSYEQYF. DNA of the CDR3: TGTGCCAGCAGCCTCTCTTCCTACGAGCAGTACTTC.

In this sample, this clone turned up a few times. The rearrangement uses TRBV2 and TRBJ1-5, with D unclear. The CDR3 sequence is 12 residues long. The V end was cut by 4 bases, the J end by 4 bases, with 5 bases between. Germline values: CDR1 SNHLY, CDR2 FYNNEI. The CDR3 protein is CASSGRNQPQHF. In DNA, the CDR3 is TGTGCCAGCAGTGGGAGAAATCAGCCCCAGCATTTT.

V is TRBV6-1 and J is TRBJ2-7; D not certain. This CDR3 is built from 10 residues. The ends were cut back, 10 bases at V and 5 bases at J, with 9 bases in the middle. Germline lookup yields CDR1 MNHNS and CDR2 SASEGT. The CDR3 loop reads CATKGNEQYF. CDR3 bases: TGTGCCACCAAAGGGAACGAGCAGTACTTC.

This chain uses TRBV2 with TRBJ2-1, with D tentatively TRBD1 or TRBD2 (5 bases each). From germline, CDR1 is SNHLY and CDR2 FYNNEI. V gave up 5 bases and J gave up 4 bases, with 21 bases separating them. The CDR3 is 17 residues long. DNA for the CDR3: TGTGCCAGCAGTCCCCACCCCCTGAGGGGCCGATACAATGAGCAGTTCTTC. Protein sequence: CASSPHPLRGRYNEQFF.

This chain joins TRBV5-5 and TRBJ1-6; unclear D gene. This CDR3 spans 14 amino acids. V was trimmed by 4 bases and J by 9 bases, leaving 14 bases between them. Germline V gene lookup returns CDR1 SGHKS and CDR2 YYEKEE (reference sequence). CDR3 bases: TGTGCCAGCAGCCCCGGTTGGGGAGTTTCACCCCTCCACTTT. It codes for CASSPGWGVSPLHF.

J is TRBJ2-2 and V is TRBV4-2, with D possibly called TRBD1 or TRBD2 (7 bases each). Germline V lookup: CDR1 LGHNA, CDR2 YNFKEQ. The germline V and J ends were trimmed by 0 bases and 2 bases, with 19 bases remaining between them. The length of the CDR3 is 19 residues. The DNA of the CDR3 is TGTGCCAGCAGCCAAGAGGGGGGGGCGCAGGGGGATAACACCGGGGAGCTGTTTTTT. Translated, it gives CASSQEGGAQGDNTGELFF.

The genes are TRBV10-3 and TRBJ1-2; D is possibly TRBD1 (6 bases). The CDR3 is 16 residues long. V gave up 5 bases and J gave up 4 bases, with 20 bases separating them. Germline V CDR1 and CDR2: ENHRY, SYGVKD. The CDR3 here is CAISTRLWTDFYGYTF. CDR3 in DNA: TGTGCCATCAGTACCCGCCTCTGGACAGATTTCTATGGCTACACCTTC.

The rearrangement uses TRBV5-1 and TRBJ1-2; weak D call: TRBD1 (5 bases). The length of the CDR3 is 12 residues. Germline V gene data show CDR1 as SGHRS and CDR2 as YFSETQ. V was pared by 5 bases and J by 0 bases, with 5 bases between. This CDR3 is CASRGPNYGYTF. CDR3 sequence (DNA): TGCGCCAGCAGGGGGCCTAACTATGGCTACACCTTC.

The rearrangement joins TRBV12-5 to TRBJ2-1, with D possibly matching TRBD2 (7 bases). Germline V gene data show CDR1 as LGHNT and CDR2 as FRNRAP. CDR3 size: 14 residues. V lost 9 bases and J lost 5, with 17 bases in between. The CDR3 sequence: CASVQTGRDNEQFF. The CDR3 DNA sequence: TGTGCTAGCGTTCAAACAGGGAGGGACAATGAGCAGTTCTTC.

The chain joins TRBV14 to TRBJ2-7; perhaps TRBD1 as D (6 bases). Trimming cost V 1 base and J 7 bases, with 11 bases left between them. The CDR3 is 13 residues long. Germline V gene lookup returns CDR1 SGHDN and CDR2 FVKESK. This CDR3 reads CASSQVQGKEQYF. The CDR3 nucleotides read TGTGCCAGCAGCCAAGTACAGGGCAAGGAGCAGTACTTC.

This rearrangement joins TRBV5-4 to TRBJ2-4, with D perhaps given as TRBD1 or TRBD2 (5 bases each). Between the trimmed V and J ends, which lost 2 bases and 8 bases, there was a span of 17 bases. The CDR3 loop spans 15 amino acids. CDR1 is SGHNT, CDR2 YYREEE, per germline (reference sequence). The CDR3 DNA sequence: TGTGCCAGCAGCTTACGGGTACGGGGCAACCACATTCAGTACTTC. Translated: CASSLRVRGNHIQYF. The whole variable domain, filled in from reference TRBV5-4 and TRBJ2-4, reads ETGVTQSPTHLIKTRGQQVTLRCSSQSGHNTVSWYQQALGQGPQFIFQYYREEENGRGNFPPRFSGLQFPNYSSELNVNALELDDSALYLCASSLRVRGNHIQYFGAGTRLSVL.

The rearrangement uses TRBV6-5 and TRBJ2-1; TRBD2 matches 11 bases. This CDR3 comprises 15 residues. The trim removed 10 bases at V and 4 bases at J, leaving 9 bases unmatched. CDR1 and CDR2 from the germline V gene are MNHEY and SVGAGI. The chain's CDR3 is CATRMGLAVYNEQFF. CDR3 coding DNA: TGTGCCACCAGAATGGGACTAGCGGTGTACAATGAGCAGTTCTTC.

The J gene is TRBJ2-1, the V gene TRBV5-1; TRBD2 is a possible D gene (5 bases). Trimming removed 3 bases from V and 1 base from J, with 11 bases in between. CDR1 is SGHRS and CDR2 is YFSETQ in the germline V gene. The CDR3 is made up of 15 amino acids. The CDR3 sequence is CASSSQRSSYNEQFF. DNA for the CDR3: TGCGCCAGCAGCTCCCAGCGGTCATCCTACAATGAGCAGTTCTTC.

In its sample, this clone was seen once. The chain couples TRBV5-1 to TRBJ1-4; D gene uncertain. CDR1 is SGHRS, CDR2 YFSETQ, per germline. The CDR3 totals 12 residues. Trimming took 2 bases from V and 12 from J, leaving 11 bases between them. This CDR3 reads CASSLTFGELFF. Here the CDR3 DNA reads TGCGCCAGCAGCTTAACATTCGGGGAACTGTTTTTT.

The chain couples TRBV5-1 to TRBJ2-1; 9 bases match TRBD2. CDR1 and CDR2 (germline): SGHRS, YFSETQ. CDR3 length: 14 amino acids. The trim removed 2 bases at V and 10 bases at J, leaving 7 bases unmatched. CDR3 sequence (DNA): TGCGCCAGCAGCTTCGGACTAGCGAGATTGGAGCAGTTCTTC. It specifies CASSFGLARLEQFF.

The rearrangement uses TRBV4-2 and TRBJ1-5; 7 positions agree with TRBD1. V shed 0 bases, J shed 4 bases, and the junction held 6 bases outside the gene matches. Germline loops: CDR1 LGHNA, CDR2 YNFKEQ. The CDR3 spans 16 residues. The CDR3 DNA reads TGTGCCAGCAGCCAAGATGTGGGGACAGAGAATCAGCCCCAGCATTTT. It is translated as CASSQDVGTENQPQHF.

The chain recombines TRBV11-1 with TRBJ1-1; D is possibly TRBD1 (6 bases). The V and J ends lost 4 bases and 6 bases respectively, with 15 bases between them. This CDR3 contains 14 residues. Per the germline V gene, CDR1 is SGHAT and CDR2 is FQDESV (reference sequence). The CDR3 bases are TGTGCCAGCAGCTCTCCGGGACAAGGGGCTGAAGCTTTCTTT. Its translation: CASSSPGQGAEAFF.

V is TRBV5-1 and J is TRBJ1-1, with TRBD1 as a possible D gene (5 bases). The CDR3 runs 17 residues. Trimming stripped 1 base from V and 3 bases from J, with 19 bases between. Per germline, CDR1 SGHRS and CDR2 YFSETQ. CDR3 residues: CASSLLGGSEVDTEAFF. CDR3 DNA sequence: TGCGCCAGCAGCTTGCTTGGGGGGTCTGAGGTGGACACTGAAGCTTTCTTT.